Listed below are T cell receptor beta chains from one sample, sequenced in a study of T-cell reconstitution after alpha-beta-depleted transplantation in children. MiXCR was run by TCRdb on the PCR reads, yielding one entry per CDR3 protein. The sample lists 70,000 to 95,000 distinct CDR3 sequences, less than 20% seen once, with less than 60% in the top ten. This material consisted of PBMCs, mostly from graft donor cells, taken 360 days after TCRalphabeta/CD19-depleted stem cell transplant. Receptors were obtained from a male patient aged 2 to 9 who had a stem cell transplant for acute lymphoblastic leukemia, so the T cells may come from the graft donor. Both conserved end residues are part of each CDR3. A D gene is named only where the DNA matches it firmly. Only part of the rows carry a size: once, few, many, or a class if the clone is expanded.

CDR3	DNA	J	size	length	D	V
CASSLTSDPSYEQYF	TGTGCCAGCAGCCTAACTAGCGACCCTTCCTACGAGCAGTACTTC	TRBJ2-7	many	15	TRBD2	TRBV11-2
CASSSRTWDSGNTGELFF	TGTGCCAGCAGTTCTCGAACCTGGGACAGCGGCAACACCGGGGAGCTGTTTTTT	TRBJ2-2	.	18	TRBD1	TRBV27
CAWGYRGRGETQYF	TGTGCCTGGGGGTACAGGGGGCGTGGGGAGACCCAGTACTTC	TRBJ2-5	.	14	TRBD1	TRBV30
CASSRDTNYGYTF	TGTGCCAGCAGTCGGGACACTAACTATGGCTACACCTTC	TRBJ1-2	few	13	.	TRBV6-1
CASSHNPKRTGERNQPQHF	TGCGCCAGCAGCCACAACCCGAAGAGGACAGGGGAACGCAATCAGCCCCAGCATTTT	TRBJ1-5	few	19	TRBD1	TRBV4-1
CASSPGLASYYNEQFF	TGTGCCAGCAGCCCGGGACTAGCGAGTTATTACAATGAGCAGTTCTTC	TRBJ2-1	many	16	TRBD2	TRBV12-3/TRBV12-4
CSAGYRTGGYGYTF	TGCAGTGCTGGGTACAGAACAGGTGGCTATGGCTACACCTTC	TRBJ1-2	.	14	.	TRBV20-1
CASSPGEYNYGYTF	TGTGCCAGCAGCCCGGGAGAGTATAACTATGGCTACACCTTC	TRBJ1-2	few	14	.	TRBV7-9
CASSNPGAGNLGQPQHF	TGTGCCAGCAGCAACCCTGGGGCAGGGAATTTGGGTCAGCCCCAGCATTTT	TRBJ1-5	.	17	.	TRBV21-1
CASSPTSFLGATYEQYF	TGCGCCAGCAGCCCAACCTCGTTTCTTGGGGCTACCTACGAGCAGTACTTC	TRBJ2-7	.	17	.	TRBV4-1
CATSSPGLAPYRFF	TGTGCCACCAGTTCTCCGGGACTAGCGCCCTATCGGTTCTTC	TRBJ2-1	.	14	TRBD2	TRBV24-1
CASRHSGLTDTQYF	TGTGCCAGCAGGCATTCAGGGCTCACAGATACGCAGTATTTT	TRBJ2-3	few	14	.	TRBV12-3/TRBV12-4
CASNPLGGLNTEAFF	TGCGCCAGCAACCCACTGGGGGGATTGAACACTGAAGCTTTCTTT	TRBJ1-1	few	15	.	TRBV5-1
CASSARDTDIKPYF	TGTGCCAGCAGCGCAAGAGACACAGATATAAAGCCGTATTTT	TRBJ2-3	few	14	.	TRBV9
CASSQLTGPYYGYTF	TGCGCCAGCAGCCAATTGACAGGGCCATACTATGGCTACACCTTC	TRBJ1-2	.	15	TRBD1	TRBV4-1
CSPEREVGETQYF	TGCAGTCCGGAGCGGGAGGTGGGAGAGACCCAGTACTTC	TRBJ2-5	.	13	TRBD2	TRBV20-1
CASSWTGARGYTF	TGTGCCAGCAGTTGGACAGGGGCGCGTGGCTACACCTTC	TRBJ1-2	many	13	TRBD1	TRBV6-5
CASSLDGHRGGSIQYF	TGTGCCAGCAGCTTAGATGGCCACAGGGGGGGGTCGATTCAGTACTTC	TRBJ2-4	.	16	.	TRBV11-3
CSALSVSTDTQYF	TGCAGTGCCCTGAGCGTTAGCACAGATACGCAGTATTTT	TRBJ2-3	.	13	.	TRBV20-1
CASSMTRSYEQYF	TGTGCCAGCAGCATGACTAGGAGTTACGAGCAGTACTTC	TRBJ2-7	few	13	.	TRBV7-2
CSGGSGRVYEQFF	TGCAGTGGGGGAAGCGGGAGAGTCTATGAGCAGTTCTTC	TRBJ2-1	.	13	TRBD2	TRBV20-1
CATSVGLNQPQHF	TGTGCCACCAGTGTTGGGCTAAATCAGCCCCAGCATTTT	TRBJ1-5	.	13	.	TRBV24-1
CASSPQGGGEKLFF	TGTGCCAGCAGCCCCCAGGGGGGCGGGGAAAAACTGTTTTTT	TRBJ1-4	few	14	TRBD1	TRBV12-3/TRBV12-4
CASSQSVMCGIRGTQETQYF	TGCGCCAGCAGTCAATCTGTAATGTGCGGCATCCGGGGGACGCAAGAGACCCAGTACTTC	TRBJ2-5	once	20	.	TRBV23-1
CASSQGRLAGGVETQYF	TGTGCCAGCAGCCAAGGAAGACTAGCGGGAGGGGTGGAGACCCAGTACTTC	TRBJ2-5	few	17	TRBD2	TRBV3-1
CASSLWGSSYNEQFF	TGTGCCAGCAGTTTATGGGGGAGCTCCTACAATGAGCAGTTCTTC	TRBJ2-1	many	15	.	TRBV12-3/TRBV12-4
CASTRTGQLNEQFF	TGTGCCAGCACCCGGACAGGGCAGCTCAATGAGCAGTTCTTC	TRBJ2-1	many	14	TRBD1	TRBV27
CASRNIGQGNQPQHF	TGTGCCAGCAGAAATATCGGACAGGGCAATCAGCCCCAGCATTTT	TRBJ1-5	.	15	TRBD1	TRBV6-1
CASSTLAGEGYNEQFF	TGTGCCAGCAGCACCCTAGCGGGAGAAGGCTACAATGAGCAGTTCTTC	TRBJ2-1	.	16	TRBD2	TRBV7-6
CASSLMGFRTGELFF	TGTGCCAGCAGCTTAATGGGTTTTCGGACCGGGGAGCTGTTTTTT	TRBJ2-2	.	15	.	TRBV7-9
CASSLEGLSTEAFF	TGCGCCAGCAGCTTGGAGGGGTTGAGCACTGAAGCTTTCTTT	TRBJ1-1	few	14	.	TRBV5-1
CASTLGDTQYF	TGTGCCAGCACCCTCGGGGATACGCAGTATTTT	TRBJ2-3	once	11	.	TRBV11-2
CASSLEGRMYGYTF	TGTGCCAGCAGCTTAGAAGGACGGATGTATGGCTACACCTTC	TRBJ1-2	few	14	.	TRBV5-4
CASSQRQGSTDTQYF	TGTGCCAGCAGCCAAAGACAGGGATCCACAGATACGCAGTATTTT	TRBJ2-3	many	15	TRBD1	TRBV3-1
CASSYRTTEQYF	TGTGCCAGCAGTTACCGCACTACCGAGCAGTACTTC	TRBJ2-7	.	12	.	TRBV6-2/TRBV6-3
CASSLTESYEQYF	TGTGCCAGCAGTTTAACTGAGTCCTACGAGCAGTACTTC	TRBJ2-7	few	13	.	TRBV12-3/TRBV12-4
CASSLVVGSTDTQYF	TGCGCCAGCAGCTTGGTTGTGGGAAGCACAGATACGCAGTATTTT	TRBJ2-3	.	15	.	TRBV5-1
CASSLDFRTGINEQFF	TGTGCCAGCAGCTTGGATTTCCGGACAGGGATCAATGAGCAGTTCTTC	TRBJ2-1	once	16	TRBD1	TRBV5-6
CAISDLGLAGVEQYF	TGTGCCATCAGTGATCTGGGACTAGCGGGAGTCGAGCAGTACTTC	TRBJ2-7	many	15	TRBD2	TRBV10-3
CAISSDRKNTEAFF	TGTGCCATCAGTTCGGACAGGAAGAACACTGAAGCTTTCTTT	TRBJ1-1	.	14	TRBD1	TRBV10-3
CATSRALVWTGELFF	TGTGCCACCAGCAGAGCTCTAGTATGGACCGGGGAGCTGTTTTTT	TRBJ2-2	.	15	.	TRBV15
CASRWTSGNYYYEQYF	TGTGCCAGCAGATGGACTAGCGGGAACTATTACTACGAGCAGTACTTC	TRBJ2-7	few	16	TRBD2	TRBV11-2
CASSSTSGSWKEQYF	TGCGCCAGCAGCTCGACTAGCGGGAGTTGGAAAGAGCAGTACTTC	TRBJ2-7	many	15	TRBD2	TRBV5-1
CASSLSTGGGYEQYF	TGCGCCAGCAGCTTGAGTACAGGGGGGGGCTACGAGCAGTACTTC	TRBJ2-7	.	15	.	TRBV5-1